Listed here are 25 T cell receptor beta chains from one sample, sequenced in a study of blood T cell repertoires in COVID-19. TCRdb's table, derived via immunoSEQ multiplex PCR, lists solely in-frame clones and lacks some. Of approximately 110,000 clones detected, more than 80% appear once; the ten largest clones hold about 3.3%. Sequencing used peripheral blood. The source is a woman older than 75 with COVID-19, enrolled during active disease.

The V and J genes are TRBV18 and TRBJ2-3; D not resolved. Trimming cost V 3 bases and J 3 bases, with 10 bases left between them. The CDR3 totals 14 residues. Germline values: CDR1 KGHSH, CDR2 LQKENI. The CDR3 nucleotides read TGTGCCAGCTCACCCCTCTCGGTTACAGATACGCAGTATTTT. Translated, it gives CASSPLSVTDTQYF.

V is TRBV7-3 and J is TRBJ1-1; D is unclear. The CDR3 totals 11 residues. Per germline, CDR1 SGHTA and CDR2 FQGTGA. V lost 8 bases to trimming and J lost 1 base, with 5 bases between them. The DNA for the CDR3 is TGTGCCAGCCCAGGGAACACTGAAGCTTTCTTT. Encoded protein: CASPGNTEAFF.

The rearrangement joins TRBV6-2 or TRBV6-3 to TRBJ2-1; D possibly corresponds to TRBD1 (5 bases). The V and J ends lost 3 bases and 1 base respectively, with 10 bases between them. From germline, CDR1 is MNHEY and CDR2 SVGEGT. The CDR3 contains 15 residues. The DNA for the CDR3 is TGTGCCAGCAGTTATCAGGGTTCGTCCTACAATGAGCAGTTCTTC. Amino acid sequence: CASSYQGSSYNEQFF.

The chain has TRBV6-1 and TRBJ1-1, with D possibly matching TRBD1 (5 bases). With 1 base removed from V and 0 bases from J, the gap between germline ends came to 9 bases. The CDR3 runs to 15 residues. The germline CDR1 and CDR2 sequences are MNHNS and SASEGT. The CDR3 DNA is TGTGCCAGCAGTGAAGTTAGACAGTTGAACACTGAAGCTTTCTTT. Translated: CASSEVRQLNTEAFF.

The chain carries TRBV7-2 and TRBJ2-2; 8 bases fit TRBD2. The germline V gene encodes CDR1 SGHTA and CDR2 FQGNSA. Trimming took 1 base from V and 7 from J; bases not matched to a gene: 8. This CDR3 has 16 residues. The CDR3 nucleotides are TGTGCCAGCAGCTTAGATAGAGCGGGAGTACTCGGGGAGCTGTTTTTT. Its protein is CASSLDRAGVLGELFF.

The rearrangement uses TRBV19 and TRBJ2-4; D gene unclear. Germline V gene data show CDR1 as LNHDA and CDR2 as SQIVND (reference sequence). Trimming took 2 bases from V and 0 from J, leaving 11 bases between them. The CDR3 totals 16 residues. For the CDR3, the DNA is TGTGCCAGTAGTATATCCGGCAGACTAGCCAAAAACATTCAGTACTTC. This translates into CASSISGRLAKNIQYF.

The CDR3, as DNA: TGTGCCACCGAGACTAGCGGCAGTTCCTACGAGCAGTACTTC. Translating gives CATETSGSSYEQYF. The chain employs TRBV6-5 and TRBJ2-7, with 9 bases lining up with TRBD2. The germline V gene has CDR1 MNHEY and CDR2 SVGAGI. The CDR3 covers 14 residues. J lost 1 base, V lost 10 bases, and 8 bases had no gene match.

In DNA, the CDR3 is TGTGCCAGCAGCTGGGATTCGTGGGGCAGGGGCAAGGAGACCCAGTACTTC. Amino acids: CASSWDSWGRGKETQYF. This chain links TRBV7-2 with TRBJ2-5, with D possibly TRBD1 on 6 matching bases. The germline V gene has CDR1 SGHTA and CDR2 FQGNSA. V was shortened by 4 bases and J by 5 bases, with 23 bases between the two germline ends. The CDR3 is 17 residues long. The full variable domain, in which reference TRBV7-2 and TRBJ2-5 provide the parts outside the CDR3, is GAGVSQSPSNKVTEKGKDVELRCDPISGHTALYWYRQSLGQGLEFLIYFQGNSAPDKSGLPSDRFSAERTGGSVSTLTIQRTQQEDSAVYLCASSWDSWGRGKETQYFGPGTRLLVL.

The chain recombines TRBV7-9 with TRBJ1-2, with 11 nucleotides matching TRBD1. V lost 5 bases, J lost 0 bases, and 14 bases stayed unmatched. The CDR3 has 19 amino acids. Germline V CDR1 and CDR2: SEHNR, FQNEAQ (reference sequence). The CDR3 coding sequence is TGTGCCAGCAGCGATCGTTGGACAGGGGGCGATACTTCTAACTATGGCTACACCTTC. Amino acids: CASSDRWTGGDTSNYGYTF.

This rearrangement joins TRBV28 to TRBJ2-7, with TRBD2 matching 12 bases. CDR3 size: 15 residues. The germline V gene has CDR1 MDHEN and CDR2 SYDVKM. The V and J ends lost 6 bases and 1 base, in that order; junction bases with no gene match: 4. The CDR3 here is CASSGGLAGSYEQYF. Here the CDR3 DNA reads TGTGCCAGCAGCGGGGGACTAGCGGGTTCCTACGAGCAGTACTTC.

This sequence joins TRBV6-5 and TRBJ2-7; 8 bases fit TRBD1. Looked up from germline, CDR1 is MNHEY and CDR2 is SVGAGI. The ends lost 7 bases at V and 3 bases at J; junction bases unmatched: 8. The CDR3 has 14 residues. The CDR3 is CASTSGTGNYEQYF. The CDR3 coding sequence is TGTGCCAGCACCTCCGGGACAGGTAACTACGAGCAGTACTTC.

This chain links TRBV5-4 with TRBJ2-6, with D perhaps matching TRBD1 (5 bases). Germline V CDR1 and CDR2: SGHNT, YYREEE (reference sequence). V shed 0 bases and J shed 2 bases, with 15 bases lying between them. This CDR3 comprises 18 residues. The chain's CDR3 is CASSLAPGRAPGANVLTF. The CDR3 nucleotides read TGTGCCAGCAGCTTGGCGCCAGGGCGCGCTCCTGGGGCCAACGTCCTGACTTTC.

The chain is built from TRBV11-3 and TRBJ2-7, with 8 bases lining up with TRBD1. Unmatched junction bases numbered 12, after V lost 1 base and J lost 7 bases. The germline CDR1 and CDR2 sequences are SGHNT and YENEEA. The CDR3 runs 16 residues. The CDR3, as DNA: TGTGCCAGCAGCTTAGCCTGGCAGGACAGGGATTATGAGCAGTACTTC. Translated, it gives CASSLAWQDRDYEQYF.

The gene calls are TRBV6-2 or TRBV6-3 and TRBJ2-7, with 10 bases aligning to TRBD2. The germline V gene encodes CDR1 MNHEY and CDR2 SVGEGT. The V gene end was trimmed by 2 bases and the J gene end by 5 bases; junction bases not matched to a gene: 9. The CDR3 consists of 16 residues. This CDR3 is CASSYAASGSVDEQYF. The CDR3 region has the DNA TGTGCCAGCAGTTACGCCGCTAGCGGGAGTGTCGACGAGCAGTACTTC.

CDR3: CASSLEDRGTGANVLTF. Written as DNA, the CDR3 is TGCGCCAGCAGCCTGGAGGACAGGGGGACTGGGGCCAACGTCCTGACTTTC. This chain links TRBV5-1 with TRBJ2-6; 10 bases fit TRBD1. Trimming cost V 4 bases and J 2 bases; bases outside gene matches: 6. This CDR3 contains 17 residues. In germline, CDR1 is SGHRS, CDR2 YFSETQ.

This clone has just a few counts. This chain uses TRBV3-1 (or the pseudogene TRBV3-2) with TRBJ2-3; 8 bases map to TRBD2. CDR1 is LGHDT, CDR2 YNNKEL, per germline (reference sequence). The V and J ends lost 5 bases and 9 bases, in that order; junction bases with no gene match: 4. CDR3 length equals 12 residues. The CDR3 spells CASSSTSETQYF. The CDR3 DNA is TGTGCCAGCAGCTCGACTAGCGAAACGCAGTATTTT.

This clone showed up just a few times. The chain has TRBV24-1 and TRBJ1-5; D gene ambiguous. This CDR3 contains 14 residues. Germline V gene data show CDR1 as KGHDR and CDR2 as SFDVKD. With 4 bases removed from V and 3 bases from J, the gap between germline ends came to 9 bases. The CDR3 bases are TGTGCCACCAGTGACCGGGATTACAATCAGCCCCAGCATTTT. It specifies CATSDRDYNQPQHF.

V gene TRBV6-5 combines with J gene TRBJ2-1; 8 bases agree with TRBD1. The CDR3 length is 12 residues. The J segment lost 16 bases and the V segment lost 6 bases, leaving 11 bases of the junction unmatched. In germline, CDR1 is MNHEY, CDR2 SVGAGI. CDR3 region: CASSYAGDRPFF. CDR3 coding DNA: TGTGCCAGCAGCTACGCTGGGGACAGGCCTTTCTTC.

CDR3: CASSDSGASYNEQFF. The CDR3 region has the DNA TGTGCCAGCAGTGACAGCGGGGCCTCCTACAATGAGCAGTTCTTC. The chain couples TRBV2 to TRBJ2-1; 7 bases line up with TRBD2. The CDR3 has 15 amino acids. Unmatched junction bases numbered 2, after V lost 3 bases and J lost 0 bases. From germline, CDR1 is SNHLY and CDR2 FYNNEI.

This clone came up many times. The V gene is TRBV14, the J gene TRBJ2-7, with TRBD2 identical over 8 bases. The CDR3 extends over 13 amino acids. Germline loops: CDR1 SGHDN, CDR2 FVKESK. J gave up 4 bases and V 1 base, and 0 bases lay outside the gene matches. The CDR3 bases are TGTGCCAGCAGCCAAGTAGCGGGATACGAGCAGTACTTC. Its protein product is CASSQVAGYEQYF.

This clone was seen only once. CDR3 amino acids: CASSPWAGLTEAFF. The CDR3, as DNA: TGTGCCAGCAGCCCCTGGGCTGGGCTTACTGAAGCTTTCTTT. This chain joins TRBV7-2 and TRBJ1-1, with D unresolved. The CDR3 consists of 14 residues. The V gene lost 5 bases and the J gene lost 5 bases, with 15 bases spanning the gap. CDR1 is SGHTA, CDR2 FQGNSA, per germline. The full variable domain, its missing parts supplied by reference TRBV7-2 and TRBJ1-1, is GAGVSQSPSNKVTEKGKDVELRCDPISGHTALYWYRQSLGQGLEFLIYFQGNSAPDKSGLPSDRFSAERTGGSVSTLTIQRTQQEDSAVYLCASSPWAGLTEAFFGQGTRLTVV.

The chain recombines TRBV4-1 with TRBJ2-7; possible D gene TRBD1, 6 bases. CDR1 is MGHRA, CDR2 YSYEKL, per germline. Trimming pared 4 bases from V and 6 bases from J, leaving 19 bases between. The CDR3 is made up of 15 amino acids. Written as DNA, the CDR3 is TGCGCCAGCAGCCCGTCGGGGACATACGTCGCCGAGCAGTACTTC. Translation: CASSPSGTYVAEQYF.

The chain uses TRBV5-8 and TRBJ2-2, with 10 nucleotides matching TRBD1. The CDR3 is 14 residues long. V lost 3 bases to trimming and J lost 6 bases; unmatched junction nucleotides: 2. From germline, CDR1 is SGHTS and CDR2 YDEGEE. The CDR3 protein is CASSSGQGAGELFF. The DNA of the CDR3 is TGTGCCAGCAGCTCCGGACAGGGGGCCGGGGAGCTGTTTTTT.

The rearrangement joins TRBV5-4 to TRBJ2-7; 9 bases are shared with TRBD1. Germline CDR1 is SGHNT and CDR2 is YYREEE (reference sequence). V was pared by 8 bases and J by 1 base, with 7 bases of the junction left unmatched. The CDR3 runs 14 residues. The CDR3 reads CARNYRGHSYEQYF. CDR3 coding DNA: TGTGCCAGGAATTACAGGGGGCATTCCTACGAGCAGTACTTC.

The chain employs TRBV10-2 and TRBJ2-3; 8 bases are a match to TRBD1. V lost 4 bases, J lost 2 bases, and 5 bases stayed unmatched. Per germline, CDR1 WSHSY and CDR2 SAAADI. This CDR3 is 15 amino acids long. The CDR3 DNA reads TGCGCCAGCAGTGGGACAGGGTCGTTCACAGATACGCAGTATTTT. It encodes CASSGTGSFTDTQYF.